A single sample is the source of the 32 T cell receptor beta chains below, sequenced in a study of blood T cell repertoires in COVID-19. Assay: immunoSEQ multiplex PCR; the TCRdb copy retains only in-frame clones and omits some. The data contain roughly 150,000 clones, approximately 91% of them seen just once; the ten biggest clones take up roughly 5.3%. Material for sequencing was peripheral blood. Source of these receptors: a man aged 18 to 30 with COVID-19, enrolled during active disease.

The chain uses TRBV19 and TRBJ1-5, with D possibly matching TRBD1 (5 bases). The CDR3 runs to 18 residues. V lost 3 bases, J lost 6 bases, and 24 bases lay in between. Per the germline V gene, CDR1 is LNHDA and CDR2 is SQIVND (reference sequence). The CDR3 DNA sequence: TGTGCCAGTAGTATTTATTTGGCCGGTGGAAGGGGAATTCAGCCCCAGCATTTT. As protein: CASSIYLAGGRGIQPQHF.

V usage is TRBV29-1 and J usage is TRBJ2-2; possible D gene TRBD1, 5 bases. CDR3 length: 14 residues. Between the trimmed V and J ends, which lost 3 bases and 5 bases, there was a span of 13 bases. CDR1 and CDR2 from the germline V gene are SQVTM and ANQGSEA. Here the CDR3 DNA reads TGCAGCGTTGACCCTCCCGGACAAACCGGGGAGCTGTTTTTT. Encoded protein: CSVDPPGQTGELFF.

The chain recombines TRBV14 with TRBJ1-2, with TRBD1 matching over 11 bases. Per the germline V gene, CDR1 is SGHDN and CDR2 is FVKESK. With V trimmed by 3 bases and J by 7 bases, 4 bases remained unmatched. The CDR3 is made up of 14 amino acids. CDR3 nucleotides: TGTGCCAGCAGCCAGCCGGGACAGGGGGGTGGCTACACCTTC. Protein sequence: CASSQPGQGGGYTF. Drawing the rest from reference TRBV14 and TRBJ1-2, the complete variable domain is EAGVTQFPSHSVIEKGQTVTLRCDPISGHDNLYWYRRVMGKEIKFLLHFVKESKQDESGMPNNRFLAERTGGTYSTLKVQPAELEDSGVYFCASSQPGQGGGYTFGSGTRLTVV.

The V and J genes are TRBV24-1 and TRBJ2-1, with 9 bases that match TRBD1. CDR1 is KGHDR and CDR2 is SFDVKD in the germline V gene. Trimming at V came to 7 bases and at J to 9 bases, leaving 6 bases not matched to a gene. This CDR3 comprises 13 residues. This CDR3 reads CATSPGQGLEQFF. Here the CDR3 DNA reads TGTGCCACCAGCCCGGGACAGGGCCTTGAGCAGTTCTTC.

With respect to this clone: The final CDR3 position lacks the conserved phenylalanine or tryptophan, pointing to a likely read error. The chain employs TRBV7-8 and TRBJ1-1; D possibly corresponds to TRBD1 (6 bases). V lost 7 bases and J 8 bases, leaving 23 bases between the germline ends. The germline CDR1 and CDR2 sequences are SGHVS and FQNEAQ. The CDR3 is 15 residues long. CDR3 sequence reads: CASNSIRTARTEAFL. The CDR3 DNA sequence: TGTGCCAGCAACTCAATCAGGACAGCGAGGACCGAAGCTTTCCTT.

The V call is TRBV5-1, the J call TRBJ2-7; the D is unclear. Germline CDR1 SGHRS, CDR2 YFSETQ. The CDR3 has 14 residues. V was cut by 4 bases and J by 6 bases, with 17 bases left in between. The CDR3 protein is CASSPDPSGAEQYF. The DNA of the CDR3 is TGCGCCAGCAGCCCCGATCCCTCAGGCGCCGAGCAGTACTTC.

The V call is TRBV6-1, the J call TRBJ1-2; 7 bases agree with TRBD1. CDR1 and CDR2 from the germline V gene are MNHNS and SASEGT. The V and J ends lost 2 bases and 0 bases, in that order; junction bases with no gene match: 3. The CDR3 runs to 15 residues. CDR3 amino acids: CASSELGTANYGYTF. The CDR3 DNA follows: TGTGCCAGCAGTGAATTAGGGACAGCTAACTATGGCTACACCTTC.

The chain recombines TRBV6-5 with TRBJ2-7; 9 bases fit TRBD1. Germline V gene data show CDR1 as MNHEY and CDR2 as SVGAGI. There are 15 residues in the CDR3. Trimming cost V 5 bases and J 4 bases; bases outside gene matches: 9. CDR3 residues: CASSRGRDRGYEQYF. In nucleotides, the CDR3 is TGTGCCAGCAGTCGGGGGCGTGACAGGGGGTACGAGCAGTACTTC.

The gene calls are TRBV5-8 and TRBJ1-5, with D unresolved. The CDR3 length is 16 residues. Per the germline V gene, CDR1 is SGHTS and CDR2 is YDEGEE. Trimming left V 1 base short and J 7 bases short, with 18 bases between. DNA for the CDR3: TGTGCCAGCAGCTTGATCGGATTCACCCCACAGCAGCCCCAGCATTTT. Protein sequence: CASSLIGFTPQQPQHF.

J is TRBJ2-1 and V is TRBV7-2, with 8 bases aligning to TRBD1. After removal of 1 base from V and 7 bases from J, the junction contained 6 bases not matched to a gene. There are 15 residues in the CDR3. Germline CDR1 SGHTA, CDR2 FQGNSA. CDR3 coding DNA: TGTGCCAGCAGCTTAGGGGGACAGGCCCAGAATGAGCAGTTCTTC. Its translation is CASSLGGQAQNEQFF.

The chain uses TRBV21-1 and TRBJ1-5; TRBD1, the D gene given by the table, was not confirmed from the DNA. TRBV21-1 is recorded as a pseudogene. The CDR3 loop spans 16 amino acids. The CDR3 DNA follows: TGTGCCAGCAGCAGCCCCCGCAGGATTAGCAATCAGCCCCAGCATTTT. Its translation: CASSSPRRISNQPQHF.

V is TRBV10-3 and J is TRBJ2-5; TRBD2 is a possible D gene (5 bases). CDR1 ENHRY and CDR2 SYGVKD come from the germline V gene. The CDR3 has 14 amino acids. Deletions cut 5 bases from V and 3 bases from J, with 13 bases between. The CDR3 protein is CAISTRVFEETQYF. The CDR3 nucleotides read TGTGCCATCAGTACTAGGGTGTTCGAAGAGACCCAGTACTTC.

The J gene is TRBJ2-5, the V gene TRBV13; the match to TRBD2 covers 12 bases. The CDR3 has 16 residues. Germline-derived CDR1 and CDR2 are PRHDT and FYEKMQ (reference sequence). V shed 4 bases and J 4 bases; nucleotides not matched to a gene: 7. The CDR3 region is CASSSRLAGDIETQYF. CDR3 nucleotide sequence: TGTGCCAGCAGCTCGAGACTAGCGGGAGATATAGAGACCCAGTACTTC.

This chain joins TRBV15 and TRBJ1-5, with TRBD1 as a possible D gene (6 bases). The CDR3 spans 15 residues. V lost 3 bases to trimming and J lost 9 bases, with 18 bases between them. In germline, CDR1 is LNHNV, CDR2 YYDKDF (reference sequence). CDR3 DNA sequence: TGTGCCACCAGCAGGTTTACAGGGAACGGTGTGCCCCAGCATTTT. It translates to CATSRFTGNGVPQHF.

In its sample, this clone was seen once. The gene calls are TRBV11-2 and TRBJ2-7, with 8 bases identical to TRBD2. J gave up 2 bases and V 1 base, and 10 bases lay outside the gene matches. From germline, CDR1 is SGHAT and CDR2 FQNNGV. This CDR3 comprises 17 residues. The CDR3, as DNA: TGTGCCAGCAGCTTAGCTTCCCCGGGACTAGGTCCCTACGAGCAGTACTTC. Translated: CASSLASPGLGPYEQYF.

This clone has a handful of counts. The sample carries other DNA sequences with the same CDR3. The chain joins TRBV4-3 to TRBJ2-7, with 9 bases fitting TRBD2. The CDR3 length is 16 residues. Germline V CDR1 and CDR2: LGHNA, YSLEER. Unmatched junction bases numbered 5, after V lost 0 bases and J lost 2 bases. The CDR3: CASSQDRLAGTYEQYF. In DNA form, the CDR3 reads TGCGCCAGCAGCCAAGATCGGCTAGCGGGAACCTACGAGCAGTACTTC.

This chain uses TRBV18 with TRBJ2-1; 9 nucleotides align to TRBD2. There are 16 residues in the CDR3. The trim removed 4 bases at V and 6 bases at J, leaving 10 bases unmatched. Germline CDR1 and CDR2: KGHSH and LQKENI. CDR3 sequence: CASSQYSGRTRNEQFF. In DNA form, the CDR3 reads TGTGCCAGCTCACAGTATAGCGGGAGAACACGCAATGAGCAGTTCTTC.

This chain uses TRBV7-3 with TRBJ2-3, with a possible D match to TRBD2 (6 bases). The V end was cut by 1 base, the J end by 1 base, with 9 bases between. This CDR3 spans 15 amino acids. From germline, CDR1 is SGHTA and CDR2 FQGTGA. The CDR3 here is CASSLIWGGTDTQYF. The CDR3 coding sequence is TGTGCCAGCAGCTTAATATGGGGGGGCACAGATACGCAGTATTTT.

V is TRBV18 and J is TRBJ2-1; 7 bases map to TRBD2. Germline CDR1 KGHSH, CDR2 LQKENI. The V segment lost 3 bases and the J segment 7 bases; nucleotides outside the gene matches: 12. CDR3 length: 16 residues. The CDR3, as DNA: TGTGCCAGCTCACCGTTCGTGGGCGGGAGTGGGAATGAGCAGTTCTTC. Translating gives CASSPFVGGSGNEQFF.

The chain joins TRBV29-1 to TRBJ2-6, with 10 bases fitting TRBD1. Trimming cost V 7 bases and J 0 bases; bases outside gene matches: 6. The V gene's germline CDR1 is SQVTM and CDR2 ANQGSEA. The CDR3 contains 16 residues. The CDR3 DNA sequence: TGCAGCGCCTGGGACAGGGGCAGCTCTGGGGCCAACGTCCTGACTTTC. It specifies CSAWDRGSSGANVLTF.

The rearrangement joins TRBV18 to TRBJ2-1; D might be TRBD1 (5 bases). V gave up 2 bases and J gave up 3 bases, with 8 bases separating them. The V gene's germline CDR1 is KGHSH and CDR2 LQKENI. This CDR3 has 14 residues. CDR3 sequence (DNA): TGTGCCAGCTCACCAGACAGCCTCTACAATGAGCAGTTCTTC. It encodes CASSPDSLYNEQFF.

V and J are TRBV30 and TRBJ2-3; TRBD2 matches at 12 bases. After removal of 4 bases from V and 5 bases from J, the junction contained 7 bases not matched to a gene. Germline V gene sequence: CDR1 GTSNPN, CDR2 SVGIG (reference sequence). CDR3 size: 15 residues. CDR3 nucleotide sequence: TGTGCCTGGAATCGACTAGCGGGAGCCGTAGATACGCAGTATTTT. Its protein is CAWNRLAGAVDTQYF.

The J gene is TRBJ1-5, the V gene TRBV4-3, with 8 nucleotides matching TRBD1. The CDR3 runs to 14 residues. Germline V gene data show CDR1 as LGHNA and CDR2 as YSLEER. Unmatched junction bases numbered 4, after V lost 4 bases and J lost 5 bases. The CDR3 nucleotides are TGCGCCAGCAGCCCCTCGACAGGGGATCAGCCCCAGCATTTT. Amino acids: CASSPSTGDQPQHF.

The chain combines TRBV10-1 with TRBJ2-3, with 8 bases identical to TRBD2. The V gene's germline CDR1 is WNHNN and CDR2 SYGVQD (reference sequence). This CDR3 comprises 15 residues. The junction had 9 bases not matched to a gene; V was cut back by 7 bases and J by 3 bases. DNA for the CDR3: TGCGCCAGCACCCTACAACTAGCGGCAACAGATACGCAGTATTTT. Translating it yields CASTLQLAATDTQYF.

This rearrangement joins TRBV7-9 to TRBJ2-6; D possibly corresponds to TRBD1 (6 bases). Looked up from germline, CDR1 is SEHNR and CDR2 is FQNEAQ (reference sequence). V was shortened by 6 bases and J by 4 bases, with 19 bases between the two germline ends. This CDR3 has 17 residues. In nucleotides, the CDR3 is TGTGCCAGCAGTCCCGGGACACTACTTTGGGGGGCCAACGTCCTGACTTTC. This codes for CASSPGTLLWGANVLTF. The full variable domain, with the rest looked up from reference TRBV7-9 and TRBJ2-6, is DTGVSQNPRHKITKRGQNVTFRCDPISEHNRLYWYRQTLGQGPEFLTYFQNEAQLEKSRLLSDRFSAERPKGSFSTLEIQRTEQGDSAMYLCASSPGTLLWGANVLTFGAGSRLTVL.

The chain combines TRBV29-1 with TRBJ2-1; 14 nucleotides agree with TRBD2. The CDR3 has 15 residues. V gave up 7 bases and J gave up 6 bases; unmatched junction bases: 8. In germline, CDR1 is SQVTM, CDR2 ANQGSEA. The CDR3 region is CSAYLGTSGSNEQFF. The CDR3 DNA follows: TGCAGCGCCTACCTGGGGACTAGCGGGAGCAATGAGCAGTTCTTC.

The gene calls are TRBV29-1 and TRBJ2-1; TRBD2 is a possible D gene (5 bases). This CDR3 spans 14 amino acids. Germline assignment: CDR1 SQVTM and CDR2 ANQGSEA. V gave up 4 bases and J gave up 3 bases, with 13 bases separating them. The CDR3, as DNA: TGCAGCGTTGGGTCTAGGACTTTCTACAATGAGCAGTTCTTC. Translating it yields CSVGSRTFYNEQFF.

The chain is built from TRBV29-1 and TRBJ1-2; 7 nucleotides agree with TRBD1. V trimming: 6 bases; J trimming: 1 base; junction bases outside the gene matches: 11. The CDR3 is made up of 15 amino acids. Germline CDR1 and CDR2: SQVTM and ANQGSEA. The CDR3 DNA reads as TGCAGCGTGGGCGGGAGGGACAGATTTAACTATGGCTACACCTTC. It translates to CSVGGRDRFNYGYTF. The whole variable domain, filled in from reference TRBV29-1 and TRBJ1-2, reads SAVISQKPSRDICQRGTSLTIQCQVDSQVTMMFWYRQQPGQSLTLIATANQGSEATYESGFVIDKFPISRPNLTFSTLTVSNMSPEDSSIYLCSVGGRDRFNYGYTFGSGTRLTVV.

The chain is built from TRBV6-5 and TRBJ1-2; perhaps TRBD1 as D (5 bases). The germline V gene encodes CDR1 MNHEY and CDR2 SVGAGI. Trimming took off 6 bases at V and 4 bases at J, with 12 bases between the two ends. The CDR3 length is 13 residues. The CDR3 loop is CASRDTAFYGYTF. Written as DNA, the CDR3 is TGTGCCAGCAGGGACACCGCCTTCTATGGCTACACCTTC.

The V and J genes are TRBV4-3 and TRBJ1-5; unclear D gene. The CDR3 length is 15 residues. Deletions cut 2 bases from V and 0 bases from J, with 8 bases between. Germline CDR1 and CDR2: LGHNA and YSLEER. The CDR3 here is CASSQSRFSNQPQHF. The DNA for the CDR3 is TGCGCCAGCAGCCAAAGTCGGTTTAGCAATCAGCCCCAGCATTTT.

The chain's CDR3 is CAWRGSGYNSPLHF. The DNA of the CDR3 is TGTGCCTGGAGAGGGAGTGGGTATAATTCACCCCTCCACTTT. This rearrangement joins TRBV30 to TRBJ1-6; D gene uncertain. The germline V gene has CDR1 GTSNPN and CDR2 SVGIG (reference sequence). The V and J ends lost 3 bases and 4 bases respectively, with 10 bases between them. The CDR3 contains 14 residues.

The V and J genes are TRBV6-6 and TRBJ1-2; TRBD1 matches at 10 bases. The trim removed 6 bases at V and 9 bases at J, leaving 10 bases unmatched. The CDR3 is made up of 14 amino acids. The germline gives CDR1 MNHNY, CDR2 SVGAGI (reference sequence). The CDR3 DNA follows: TGTGCCAGCAGAACCGGGACAGGGGCAACGAGCTACACCTTC. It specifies CASRTGTGATSYTF.